This T cell receptor beta chain was found in a study of shared clonotypes between healthy human individuals. Study-level points and caveats: Rarefaction curves obtained for sorted subsets showed sequencing incomplete despite large depth. Shared clonotypes across all four donors exceeded non-shared ones in generation probability.

Note on this clone: Its antigen is undetermined.

The donors were all Caucasian adults (living in Nashville, Tennessee). For sorted subsets, roughly 200 ng DNA per replicate equaled about 27,000 T cell genomes. Assay used: immunoSEQ multiplex PCR; TCRdb lists only in-frame clones, some missing. The sample holds about 2.3 million clones, 85% to 95% seen once. Sequences were obtained from naive CD4+ T cells from PBMCs. Subset defined: CD45RA+ positively selected. The source of this sequence is a man in his late teens or twenties in good health. Some clones in this sample may be carry-over from other donors' samples.

The DNA of the CDR3 is TGTGCCAGCAGCTTATTCGGGGGTGACACCGGGGAGCTGTTTTTT. Its translation: CASSLFGGDTGELFF. The rearrangement uses TRBV7-9 and TRBJ2-2, with D tentatively TRBD2 (6 bases). The CDR3 is 15 residues long. Germline V gives CDR1 SEHNR, CDR2 FQNEAQ (reference sequence). Trimming left V 2 bases short and J 3 bases short, with 10 bases between.